The clone carrying this T cell receptor (beta chain) has more than one count but fewer than ten. These data come from a study of blood T cell repertoires in COVID-19. Study context: COVID-19 samples collected from the United States, Italy and Spain covered acute and convalescent phases. The cDNA or gDNA used as material had been derived from T cells, B-cell-depleted T cells, or PBMCs.

The CDR3 contains 15 residues. Germline-derived CDR1 and CDR2 are KGHSH and LQKENI. With V trimmed by 1 base and J by 7 bases, 4 bases remained unmatched. TCRdb's table, derived via immunoSEQ multiplex PCR, lists solely in-frame clones and lacks some. The table shows roughly 190,000 clones, with more than 60% occurring only once. The V call is TRBV18, the J call TRBJ1-2, with TRBD1 identical over 12 bases. The sample taken for sequencing was peripheral blood. The TCR comes from a woman between 45 and 65 years old with acute or convalescent COVID-19. Written as DNA, the CDR3 is TGTGCCAGCTCACCACTGGGACAGGGGGCGCTTGGCTACACCTTC. Its translation is CASSPLGQGALGYTF.